This T cell receptor beta chain was sequenced for a study of T cells after yellow fever vaccination. This clonotype was seen a few times. TCRdb redid the calling of the 5' RACE reads with MiXCR, one entry per CDR3 protein. The sample records a few hundred thousand distinct CDR3 sequences, roughly 8.7% being singletons. Germline loops: CDR1 SGHTA, CDR2 FQGNSA. The CDR3 is 15 residues long. V was pared by 4 bases and J by 7 bases, with 9 bases of the junction left unmatched. V usage is TRBV7-2 and J usage is TRBJ1-2; 10 bases are a match to TRBD1. The clonotype was recovered from a young man who received the YFV17D yellow fever vaccine. Sequencing used CD4+ T cells sorted from PBMCs, obtained 5 days after the yellow fever booster vaccination. CDR3 DNA sequence: TGTGCCAGCAGCTCAGGACAGGGGGGTTTAGGTGGCTACACCTTC. Its protein product is CASSSGQGGLGGYTF.